The 23 T cell receptor beta chains below come from one sample, sequenced in a study of post-analysis software for immune sequencing data (dated by TCRdb to about 2015). Study-level results and caveats: Significantly higher frequencies in patients than in controls were found for roughly 5 TRBV segments, including TRBV5-6, TRBV5-1 and TRBV20-1.

The antigens these receptors bind are not known. The library was built by means of PCR. TCRdb records Illumina HiSeq 2500 as the sequencer. Unique molecular identifiers were incorporated into TCR beta cDNA libraries to reduce PCR and sequencing biases. The public sequencing data were trimmed at Q25 with fastp and processed into clonotypes with MiXCR by TCRdb, which kept only in-frame beta chains. When rows share a CDR3 protein, they turn into one entry using the most common DNA and genes. The table for this sample lists over 300,000 distinct CDR3 sequences; approximately 33% of them were counted only once. Of the sample, about an eighth is held by the ten largest clones. The sequenced sample was blood. Receptors were obtained from a girl aged 10-17 years with multiple sclerosis.

In this sample, this clonotype turned up a few times. The chain joins TRBV7-2 to TRBJ2-5, with 7 bases matching TRBD2. Germline V lookup: CDR1 SGHTA, CDR2 FQGNSA. V lost 5 bases, J lost 2 bases, and 11 bases stayed unmatched. CDR3 length: 16 residues. This chain's CDR3 is CASSVWGGWSQETQYF. The CDR3 nucleotides read TGTGCCAGCAGCGTCTGGGGGGGATGGTCACAAGAGACCCAGTACTTC. Supplemented by reference TRBV7-2 and TRBJ2-5, the full variable domain reads GAGVSQSPSNKVTEKGKDVELRCDPISGHTALYWYRQSLGQGLEFLIYFQGNSAPDKSGLPSDRFSAERTGGSVSTLTIQRTQQEDSAVYLCASSVWGGWSQETQYFGPGTRLLVL.

This chain links TRBV4-2 with TRBJ2-1; 9 nucleotides align to TRBD2. The germline gives CDR1 LGHNA, CDR2 YNFKEQ. This CDR3 comprises 15 residues. J gave up 5 bases and V 4 bases, and 6 bases lay outside the gene matches. As DNA, the CDR3 is TGTGCCAGCAGCCGACTAGCGGCCGACAACAATGAGCAGTTCTTC. Its translation is CASSRLAADNNEQFF.

V gene TRBV3-1 combines with J gene TRBJ2-3; 7 positions match TRBD2. The length of the CDR3 is 16 residues. The V gene end was trimmed by 3 bases and the J gene end by 2 bases; junction bases not matched to a gene: 8. The V gene's germline CDR1 is LGHDT and CDR2 YNNKEL (reference sequence). DNA of the CDR3: TGTGCCAGCAGCCAGACGAGTGGGGGGGTCACAGATACGCAGTATTTT. This translates into CASSQTSGGVTDTQYF.

The rearrangement joins TRBV7-2 to TRBJ2-7; possibly TRBD2 for D (5 bases). V dropped 2 bases and J dropped 3 bases, with 14 bases sitting between them. Germline CDR1 is SGHTA and CDR2 is FQGNSA. The CDR3 has 15 residues. DNA for the CDR3: TGTACCAGCAGCTTAACAGCTGGTGGAGGCTACGAGCAGTACTTC. Its translation is CTSSLTAGGGYEQYF. The full variable domain, completed using reference TRBV7-2 and TRBJ2-7, is GAGVSQSPSNKVTEKGKDVELRCDPISGHTALYWYRQSLGQGLEFLIYFQGNSAPDKSGLPSDRFSAERTGGSVSTLTIQRTQQEDSAVYLCTSSLTAGGGYEQYFGPGTRLTVT.

Of note for this clonotype: One junction end does not reproduce the germline sequence, and a read error may be involved. The V and J genes are TRBV20-1 and TRBJ2-7; a possible D gene is TRBD1 (6 bases). Germline CDR1 DFQATT, CDR2 SNEGSKA (reference sequence). The CDR3 has 15 residues. This CDR3 reads CSAIPASDRSYEQYF. CDR3 bases: TGCAGCGCTATCCCAGCGTCGGACAGATCCTACGAGCAGTACTTC.

This clonotype came up a few times. This rearrangement joins TRBV3-1 to TRBJ2-3; 8 bases are a match to TRBD2. Germline V CDR1 and CDR2: LGHDT, YNNKEL (reference sequence). The CDR3 loop spans 15 amino acids. V shed 4 bases, J shed 8 bases, and the junction held 11 bases outside the gene matches. Written as DNA, the CDR3 is TGTGCCAGCAGCCCTAGCGGGTTAACCCCCGGTACGCAGTATTTT. This sequence encodes CASSPSGLTPGTQYF.

The chain employs TRBV20-1 and TRBJ2-1; 9 positions match TRBD2. CDR3 length equals 18 residues. Per the germline V gene, CDR1 is DFQATT and CDR2 is SNEGSKA (reference sequence). V gave up 6 bases and J gave up 0 bases; unmatched junction bases: 15. CDR3 sequence reads: CSALGAGGDSGSYNEQFF. The CDR3, as DNA: TGCAGTGCCCTAGGGGCGGGAGGGGACTCCGGCTCCTACAATGAGCAGTTCTTC.

The chain is built from TRBV7-9 and TRBJ2-7; 10 bases are a match to TRBD1. This CDR3 spans 14 amino acids. V lost 7 bases, J lost 2 bases, and 5 bases stayed unmatched. The germline CDR1 and CDR2 sequences are SEHNR and FQNEAQ (reference sequence). CDR3 in DNA: TGTGCCAGCACCCAGGGGACAGGGGCCTACGAGCAGTACTTC. Amino acid sequence: CASTQGTGAYEQYF. Based on the CDR3 plus reference TRBV7-9 and TRBJ2-7, the full variable domain is DTGVSQNPRHKITKRGQNVTFRCDPISEHNRLYWYRQTLGQGPEFLTYFQNEAQLEKSRLLSDRFSAERPKGSFSTLEIQRTEQGDSAMYLCASTQGTGAYEQYFGPGTRLTVT.

V gene TRBV6-1 combines with J gene TRBJ1-2; the D gene is possibly TRBD1 (6 bases). Germline V lookup: CDR1 MNHNS, CDR2 SASEGT. The CDR3 length is 15 residues. Trimming pared 6 bases from V and 2 bases from J, leaving 16 bases between. This CDR3 is CASRISQQGNYGYTF. The DNA for the CDR3 is TGTGCCAGCAGAATCTCCCAGCAGGGGAACTATGGCTACACCTTC.

Only a few counts were recorded for this clonotype. At one end the junction does not follow the germline gene, possibly because of a read error. The V gene is TRBV12-3 or TRBV12-4, the J gene TRBJ1-2, with D hard to call. This CDR3 contains 13 residues. The CDR3 nucleotides read TGTGCCAGCAGTTTCCGGGTGAACTTTGGCTACACCTTC. Translated, it gives CASSFRVNFGYTF.

As DNA, the CDR3 is TGCGCCAGCAGCCAAGATCTCCAGGGCTACGAGCAGTACTTC. It translates to CASSQDLQGYEQYF. The chain links TRBV4-3 to TRBJ2-7, with D perhaps TRBD1 (5 bases). Trimming removed 0 bases at V and 3 bases at J, with 9 bases between. The CDR3 has 14 residues. Per the germline V gene, CDR1 is LGHNA and CDR2 is YSLEER.

This clonotype came up a few times. The chain recombines TRBV12-3 or TRBV12-4 with TRBJ2-3; 9 bases fit TRBD2. The CDR3 loop spans 16 amino acids. V was pared by 6 bases and J by 2 bases, with 9 bases of the junction left unmatched. The CDR3 sequence: CASSRRTSAYTDTQYF. CDR3 bases: TGTGCCAGCAGCCGTCGGACTAGCGCGTACACAGATACGCAGTATTTT.

The V and J genes are TRBV6-1 and TRBJ2-1; TRBD2 matches 9 bases. Germline CDR1 and CDR2: MNHNS and SASEGT. V lost 1 base and J lost 2; bases outside the gene matches: 9. This CDR3 is built from 18 residues. The CDR3 sequence: CASSEVLAGGLTYNEQFF. The CDR3, as DNA: TGTGCCAGCAGTGAAGTACTGGCGGGGGGGCTTACCTACAATGAGCAGTTCTTC.

The chain carries TRBV4-1 and TRBJ2-7; TRBD1 is a possible D gene (5 bases). Germline loops: CDR1 MGHRA, CDR2 YSYEKL. V was cut by 5 bases and J by 6 bases, with 14 bases left in between. There are 13 residues in the CDR3. CDR3 in amino acids: CASSKGPDSEQYF. CDR3 in DNA: TGCGCCAGCAGCAAAGGCCCCGACAGCGAGCAGTACTTC.

V and J are TRBV3-1 and TRBJ2-5; 11 positions agree with TRBD2. The CDR3 is made up of 16 amino acids. V dropped 1 base and J dropped 3; count of bases not matched to a gene: 4. In germline, CDR1 is LGHDT, CDR2 YNNKEL (reference sequence). The CDR3 here is CASSQGATSGEETQYF. The CDR3 DNA is TGTGCCAGCAGCCAAGGGGCGACTAGCGGGGAAGAGACCCAGTACTTC.

Points on this clonotype: Since a much larger clone is just one base distant, this may be a read error. This likely comes from a read error, as the CDR3 has no conserved phenylalanine or tryptophan at its end. The DNA is left out, because the CDR3 cannot be placed on it with certainty; the CDR3 is given as TCRdb lists it. The rearrangement uses TRBV12-3 or TRBV12-4 and TRBJ2-6; no DNA check was done on the table's D call, TRBD1. Ends included, the CDR3 has 11 residues. CDR3 sequence: CASSFGGPRTV.

This clonotype was seen a handful of times. V and J are TRBV6-5 and TRBJ1-6, with D possibly being TRBD1 (5 bases). V shed 5 bases and J shed 9 bases, with 17 bases lying between them. The germline V gene encodes CDR1 MNHEY and CDR2 SVGAGI. This CDR3 has 15 residues. The CDR3 DNA reads TGTGCCAGCAGTCATCAGGGCTATAGAGCTTCACCCCTCCACTTT. It yields the protein CASSHQGYRASPLHF.

This chain connects TRBV29-1 to TRBJ1-1; D is ambiguous. CDR3 length: 13 residues. V shed 7 bases and J shed 4 bases, with 16 bases lying between them. Germline CDR1 reads SQVTM; CDR2 reads ANQGSEA. CDR3 sequence (DNA): TGCAGCGCCCTGGGGAGCTGGGGCACTGAAGCTTTCTTT. It is translated as CSALGSWGTEAFF.

V is TRBV7-9 and J is TRBJ1-1; D unresolved. Trimming removed 5 bases from V and 6 bases from J, with 4 bases in between. The CDR3 runs to 10 residues. CDR1 is SEHNR, CDR2 FQNEAQ, per germline (reference sequence). Written as DNA, the CDR3 is TGTGCCAGCAGCGGAGCTGAAGCTTTCTTT. Amino acids: CASSGAEAFF.

Of note for this clonotype: One base away lies a much larger clone, so this may be a sequencing read error. The V call is TRBV29-1, the J call TRBJ2-7; 9 nucleotides agree with TRBD2. The CDR3 spans 15 residues. Germline V gene sequence: CDR1 SQVTM, CDR2 ANQGSEA. The CDR3 bases are TGCAGCGTTGAAAGTTCGCTAGCGGGGACCTACAAGCAGTACTTC. It translates to CSVESSLAGTYKQYF.

CDR3 sequence reads: CASSLGPLRRGSYEQYF. The CDR3 DNA follows: TGCGCCAGCAGCTTGGGGCCTCTACGACGGGGTTCCTACGAGCAGTACTTC. V and J are TRBV5-1 and TRBJ2-7; D might be TRBD2 (5 bases). Trimming stripped 0 bases from V and 1 base from J, with 17 bases between. CDR3 length equals 17 residues. Germline V gene data show CDR1 as SGHRS and CDR2 as YFSETQ.

The chain joins TRBV6-2 or TRBV6-3 to TRBJ2-3; weak D call: TRBD1 (6 bases). The V gene's germline CDR1 is MNHEY and CDR2 SVGEGT. V was clipped by 6 bases and J by 6 bases, with 16 bases between them. The CDR3 has 14 amino acids. CDR3 loop: CASRWGLARDTQYF. In nucleotides, the CDR3 is TGTGCCAGCAGGTGGGGGCTAGCCCGGGATACGCAGTATTTT.

This clonotype was seen only a few times. One base away lies a much larger clone, so this may be a sequencing read error. This sequence joins TRBV6-2 or TRBV6-3 and TRBJ2-1; D remains ambiguous. CDR1 is MNHEY and CDR2 is SVGEGT in the germline V gene. Trimming cost V 6 bases and J 8 bases, with 8 bases left between them. This CDR3 is built from 11 residues. The CDR3 loop reads CASSSLDEQFF. The CDR3 DNA is TGTGCCAGCAGCTCCCTCGATGAGCAGTTCTTC.